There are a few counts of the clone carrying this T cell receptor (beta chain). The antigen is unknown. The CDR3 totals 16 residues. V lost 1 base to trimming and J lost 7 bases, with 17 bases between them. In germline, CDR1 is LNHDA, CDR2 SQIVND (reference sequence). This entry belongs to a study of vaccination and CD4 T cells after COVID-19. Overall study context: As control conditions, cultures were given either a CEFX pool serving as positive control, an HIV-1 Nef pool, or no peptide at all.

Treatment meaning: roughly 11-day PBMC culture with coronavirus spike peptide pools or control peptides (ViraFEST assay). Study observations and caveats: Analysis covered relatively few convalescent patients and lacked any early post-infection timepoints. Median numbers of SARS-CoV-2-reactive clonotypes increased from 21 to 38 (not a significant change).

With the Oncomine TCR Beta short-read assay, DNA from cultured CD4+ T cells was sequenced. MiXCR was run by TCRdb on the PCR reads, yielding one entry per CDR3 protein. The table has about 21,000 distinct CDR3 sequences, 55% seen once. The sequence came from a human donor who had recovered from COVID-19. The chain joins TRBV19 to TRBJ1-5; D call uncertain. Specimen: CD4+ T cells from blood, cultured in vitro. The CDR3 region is CASSIAKGLGGQPQHF. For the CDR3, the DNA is TGTGCCAGTAGTATAGCCAAAGGCCTAGGCGGGCAGCCCCAGCATTTT.